The following is a T cell receptor (beta chain) sequence with its context. Primers: 60 Vbeta forward and 13 Jbeta reverse. Sequencing used immunoSEQ multiplex PCR; TCRdb keeps in-frame clones, though not all of them. Among 170,000 or so clones listed, 65% to 90% were seen once. The data belong to a study of cytomegalovirus exposure and HLA in healthy donors. V dropped 2 bases and J dropped 5 bases, with 13 bases sitting between them. CDR3 size: 14 residues. Germline values: CDR1 MNHNS, CDR2 SASEGT. The TCR comes from a man aged 50-60 years in good health and CMV-seropositive. This chain joins TRBV6-1 and TRBJ2-7, with TRBD1 as a possible D gene (6 bases). Sequenced material: PBMCs. The CDR3 DNA is TGTGCCAGCAGTGAACACAGGGTAGAAGACGAGCAGTACGTC. Its translation: CASSEHRVEDEQYV.